One and the same sample provided the 24 T cell receptor beta chains below, sequenced in a study of T-cell memory formation after mild COVID-19. Using its own MiXCR run on the 5' RACE reads, TCRdb lists one record per CDR3 protein. The table lists just under 350,000 distinct CDR3 sequences, roughly 13% of them singletons. The sample taken for sequencing was PBMCs or a T cell subset sorted from them (not recorded which). These receptors were collected from a man younger than 35 who had mild COVID-19 (a few samples of this study predate the infection). Cell type and time point are not known.

The chain uses TRBV3-1 and TRBJ2-2; TRBD1 matches 9 bases. J lost 3 bases, V lost 3 bases, and 2 bases had no gene match. The CDR3 runs to 15 residues. Germline assignment: CDR1 LGHDT and CDR2 YNNKEL (reference sequence). The CDR3 DNA reads TGTGCCAGCAGCCAGGGGACAGGGCACACCGGGGAGCTGTTTTTT. This codes for CASSQGTGHTGELFF.

There are a few counts of this clonotype. V usage is TRBV7-2 and J usage is TRBJ1-4; 11 bases match TRBD1. This CDR3 is 17 amino acids long. V shed 0 bases and J 5 bases; nucleotides not matched to a gene: 5. The germline CDR1 and CDR2 sequences are SGHTA and FQGNSA. The CDR3 nucleotides read TGTGCCAGCAGCTTAGCCGGGACAGGGGGGGCGAATGAAAAACTGTTTTTT. This gives the protein CASSLAGTGGANEKLFF.

The gene calls are TRBV5-1 and TRBJ2-2; D remains unclear. Germline values: CDR1 SGHRS, CDR2 YFSETQ. V was clipped by 2 bases and J by 1 base, with 6 bases between them. The CDR3 is 14 residues long. The DNA of the CDR3 is TGCGCCAGCAGCTTCGGGTGGAACACCGGGGAGCTGTTTTTT. Encoded protein: CASSFGWNTGELFF.

The CDR3 DNA is TGCGCCAGCAGCCAAGATGGGCGGACAGGGACTTCACCCCTCCACTTT. As protein: CASSQDGRTGTSPLHF. The genes are TRBV4-3 and TRBJ1-6; 8 nucleotides line up with TRBD1. Trimming at V came to 0 bases and at J to 9 bases, leaving 7 bases not matched to a gene. The CDR3 runs 16 residues. Germline V gene sequence: CDR1 LGHNA, CDR2 YSLEER.

The chain joins TRBV4-1 to TRBJ2-5, with TRBD1 matching over 9 bases. The germline gives CDR1 MGHRA, CDR2 YSYEKL. The CDR3 runs 15 residues. Losses at the gene ends were 3 bases for V and 2 bases for J; bases not matched to a gene: 4. The CDR3 here is CASSHPQGAQETQYF. CDR3 bases: TGCGCCAGCAGCCATCCACAGGGGGCTCAAGAGACCCAGTACTTC.

This clonotype was found many times. V and J are TRBV5-1 and TRBJ1-4; no clear D. This CDR3 spans 14 amino acids. The V end lost 7 bases, the J end lost 4 bases, and 14 bases lay between the germline ends. Germline V gives CDR1 SGHRS, CDR2 YFSETQ. The CDR3 nucleotides are TGCGCCAGCGGTGAGGGCCTCGGTAATGAAAAACTGTTTTTT. Its translation is CASGEGLGNEKLFF.

This chain joins TRBV5-1 and TRBJ1-2; D is perhaps TRBD1 (6 bases). V was shortened by 0 bases and J by 4 bases, with 10 bases between the two germline ends. Germline-derived CDR1 and CDR2 are SGHRS and YFSETQ. The CDR3 covers 14 residues. The CDR3 reads CASSLEGEAYGYTF. CDR3 sequence (DNA): TGCGCCAGCAGCTTGGAGGGGGAGGCCTATGGCTACACCTTC.

In this sample, this clonotype turned up many times. This rearrangement joins TRBV7-2 to TRBJ2-3, with D hard to call. The CDR3 contains 12 residues. V shed 6 bases and J shed 6 bases, with 10 bases lying between them. Germline lookup yields CDR1 SGHTA and CDR2 FQGNSA. CDR3 nucleotides: TGTGCCAGCAGTTGGTCCGCCGATACGCAGTATTTT. It specifies CASSWSADTQYF.

J is TRBJ2-1 and V is TRBV5-1, with 10 bases aligning to TRBD1. V dropped 4 bases and J dropped 6; count of bases not matched to a gene: 10. The CDR3 has 16 residues. Germline V gene sequence: CDR1 SGHRS, CDR2 YFSETQ. The DNA of the CDR3 is TGCGCCAGCAGCAAAAATCCGGGACAGGGGATCAATGAGCAGTTCTTC. It yields the protein CASSKNPGQGINEQFF.

This clonotype was seen more than once but under ten times. This chain links TRBV7-6 with TRBJ2-1; possible D gene TRBD1, 6 bases. Germline V gives CDR1 SGHVS, CDR2 FNYEAQ. This CDR3 has 16 residues. The ends were cut back, 8 bases at V and 8 bases at J, with 25 bases in the middle. The CDR3 is CASGTLTGNADDEQFF. CDR3 nucleotides: TGTGCCAGCGGAACCCTAACAGGGAACGCGGACGATGAGCAGTTCTTC.

In this sample, this clonotype turned up many times. The chain links TRBV28 to TRBJ1-5; the D is unclear. The CDR3 spans 16 residues. Deletions cut 5 bases from V and 4 bases from J, with 18 bases between. Germline lookup yields CDR1 MDHEN and CDR2 SYDVKM. The CDR3 nucleotides are TGTGCCAGCAGTAGAAGGCAGCCCCTTTCTAATCAGCCCCAGCATTTT. This translates into CASSRRQPLSNQPQHF.

This clonotype occurred a few times. This sequence joins TRBV7-9 and TRBJ2-7; no reliable D call. CDR1 is SEHNR and CDR2 is FQNEAQ in the germline V gene (reference sequence). V was cut by 5 bases and J by 2 bases, with 10 bases left in between. CDR3 length: 13 residues. CDR3 residues: CASSSLGTYEQYV. CDR3 DNA sequence: TGTGCCAGCAGCAGTCTAGGCACCTACGAGCAGTACGTC.

This clonotype has at least ten counts. The chain has TRBV7-9 and TRBJ2-2, with D uncertain. This CDR3 is 14 amino acids long. CDR1 SEHNR and CDR2 FQNEAQ come from the germline V gene (reference sequence). The ends were cut back, 5 bases at V and 6 bases at J, with 13 bases in the middle. The CDR3 nucleotides are TGTGCCAGCAGCCCAGTAACCAAGTCCGGGGAGCTGTTTTTT. Its protein product is CASSPVTKSGELFF.

This clonotype was observed a few times. J is TRBJ2-7 and V is TRBV29-1, with a possible D match to TRBD2 (6 bases). Trimming cost V 6 bases and J 0 bases, with 12 bases left between them. Germline CDR1 and CDR2: SQVTM and ANQGSEA. The CDR3 totals 13 residues. CDR3 DNA sequence: TGCAGCGTGGGGGACTCGACCTCCTACGAGCAGTACTTC. This encodes CSVGDSTSYEQYF.

This clonotype occurred many times. The J gene is TRBJ2-1, the V gene TRBV20-1; TRBD2 matches 8 bases. There are 14 residues in the CDR3. Germline CDR1 reads DFQATT; CDR2 reads SNEGSKA (reference sequence). After removal of 4 bases from V and 8 bases from J, the junction contained 10 bases not matched to a gene. CDR3 sequence reads: CSANPGGPVDEQFF. The CDR3 DNA is TGCAGTGCTAATCCGGGGGGGCCGGTCGATGAGCAGTTCTTC.

Notes on this clonotype: One end of the junction varies from germline; a read error may be responsible. The V and J genes are TRBV7-3 and TRBJ1-5; D unresolved. This CDR3 comprises 13 residues. Germline CDR1 is SGHTA and CDR2 is FQGTGA. In DNA, the CDR3 is TGTTCCAGCAGCTTTACGGCGAATCAGCCCCAGCATTTT. It is translated as CSSSFTANQPQHF.

This chain uses TRBV4-3 with TRBJ2-5; 9 nucleotides match TRBD2. The germline CDR1 and CDR2 sequences are LGHNA and YSLEER. The CDR3 has 16 amino acids. J gave up 4 bases and V 1 base, and 7 bases lay outside the gene matches. CDR3 loop: CASSQASGGLLETQYF. The CDR3 DNA reads TGCGCCAGCAGCCAAGCCAGCGGGGGGCTTCTAGAGACCCAGTACTTC.

The DNA of the CDR3 is TGTGCCATCAGTGGCTTAGGGACAGGTAACACCGGGGAGCTGTTTTTT. It encodes CAISGLGTGNTGELFF. The chain couples TRBV10-3 to TRBJ2-2; TRBD1 agrees at 8 bases. V was clipped by 4 bases and J by 2 bases; unmatched bases: 6. CDR3 length: 16 residues. CDR1 ENHRY and CDR2 SYGVKD come from the germline V gene.

This rearrangement joins TRBV18 to TRBJ2-7; D unclear. Trimming removed 3 bases at V and 7 bases at J, with 10 bases between. The CDR3 is 12 residues long. Germline V lookup: CDR1 KGHSH, CDR2 LQKENI. The CDR3 sequence: CASSPRLGEQYV. The DNA for the CDR3 is TGTGCCAGCTCACCTCGCCTAGGAGAGCAGTACGTC.

In this sample, this clonotype turned up many times. The V gene is TRBV10-1, the J gene TRBJ2-2, with a tentative D call TRBD1 (5 bases). The V and J ends lost 0 bases and 6 bases respectively, with 17 bases between them. The CDR3 has 17 amino acids. Germline CDR1 is WNHNN and CDR2 is SYGVQD (reference sequence). The CDR3 nucleotides read TGCGCCAGCAGTGAGTCGATACGCAAGCAGGGTTCCGGGGAGCTGTTTTTT. Its protein product is CASSESIRKQGSGELFF.

This chain links TRBV4-1 with TRBJ2-1, with 7 bases that match TRBD2. The V gene end was trimmed by 0 bases and the J gene end by 7 bases; junction bases not matched to a gene: 12. This CDR3 comprises 17 residues. Looked up from germline, CDR1 is MGHRA and CDR2 is YSYEKL. The CDR3 sequence: CASSQDGTGTIRNEQFF. The CDR3 bases are TGCGCCAGCAGCCAAGACGGAACCGGGACTATCAGAAATGAGCAGTTCTTC.

V usage is TRBV18 and J usage is TRBJ1-4; 7 bases align to TRBD1. The V gene end was trimmed by 3 bases and the J gene end by 5 bases; junction bases not matched to a gene: 3. Per the germline V gene, CDR1 is KGHSH and CDR2 is LQKENI. There are 14 residues in the CDR3. CDR3 protein: CASSPGTENEKLFF. CDR3 bases: TGTGCCAGCTCACCCGGGACAGAAAATGAAAAACTGTTTTTT.

This clonotype has just a few counts. The chain recombines TRBV3-1 with TRBJ2-5, with 7 bases that match TRBD2. The CDR3 contains 14 residues. Trimming removed 3 bases from V and 4 bases from J; junction bases left unmatched: 5. Germline assignment: CDR1 LGHDT and CDR2 YNNKEL (reference sequence). The CDR3 sequence: CASSQAGVGETQYF. The CDR3 DNA follows: TGTGCCAGCAGCCAGGCGGGGGTAGGAGAGACCCAGTACTTC.

The rearrangement joins TRBV12-3 or TRBV12-4 to TRBJ1-2, with D unresolved. V lost 7 bases and J lost 8, with 11 bases in between. CDR3 length: 11 residues. CDR3 amino acids: CASTQEGGYTF. CDR3 DNA: TGTGCCAGCACCCAGGAGGGCGGCTACACCTTC.